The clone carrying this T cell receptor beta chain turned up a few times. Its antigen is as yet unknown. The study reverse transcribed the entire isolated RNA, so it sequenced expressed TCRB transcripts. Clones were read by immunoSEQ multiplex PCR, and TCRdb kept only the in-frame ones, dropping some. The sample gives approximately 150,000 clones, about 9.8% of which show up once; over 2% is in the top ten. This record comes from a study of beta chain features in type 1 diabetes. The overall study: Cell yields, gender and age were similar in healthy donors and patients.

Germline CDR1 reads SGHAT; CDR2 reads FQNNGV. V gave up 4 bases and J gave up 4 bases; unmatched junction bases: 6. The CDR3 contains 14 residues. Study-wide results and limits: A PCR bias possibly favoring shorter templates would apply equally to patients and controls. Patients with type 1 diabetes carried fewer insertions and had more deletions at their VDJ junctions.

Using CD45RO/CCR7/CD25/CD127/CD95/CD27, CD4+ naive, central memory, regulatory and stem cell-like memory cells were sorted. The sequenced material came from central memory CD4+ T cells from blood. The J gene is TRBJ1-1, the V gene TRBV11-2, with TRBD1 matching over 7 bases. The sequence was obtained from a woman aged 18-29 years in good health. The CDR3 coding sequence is TGTGCCAGCAGCTATAGACAGGGCGTCACTGAAGCTTTCTTT. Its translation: CASSYRQGVTEAFF. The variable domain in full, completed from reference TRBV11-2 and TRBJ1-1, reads EAGVAQSPRYKIIEKRQSVAFWCNPISGHATLYWYQQILGQGPKLLIQFQNNGVVDDSQLPKDRFSAERLKGVDSTLKIQPAKLEDSAVYLCASSYRQGVTEAFFGQGTRLTVV.